Shown below are 27 T cell receptor beta chains from a single sample sequenced in a study of response to subunit inactivated influenza vaccine. TCRdb re-called the RT-PCR reads with MiXCR, one entry per CDR3 protein. This sample has about 540,000 distinct CDR3 sequences, with around 25% found just once. This sample was also put to use in a study of T cells expressing NK-cell markers. That investigation notes: TCR beta cDNA was made by 5'RACE template switching with UMIs.

The specimen comprised CD4+ T cells sorted from PBMCs, sampled 11 to 12 days after vaccination. The source is a man aged 50-60 years who received an inactivated influenza vaccine.

This sequence joins TRBV20-1 and TRBJ2-3, with 12 bases matching TRBD2. The CDR3 totals 16 residues. Germline V lookup: CDR1 DFQATT, CDR2 SNEGSKA (reference sequence). J lost 3 bases, V lost 5 bases, and 9 bases had no gene match. CDR3 residues: CSAERLAGAWTDTQYF. CDR3 DNA: TGCAGTGCTGAAAGACTAGCGGGAGCATGGACAGATACGCAGTATTTT.

The gene calls are TRBV7-8 and TRBJ2-1; 7 bases fit TRBD2. The CDR3 contains 13 residues. Germline values: CDR1 SGHVS, CDR2 FQNEAQ. V shed 1 base, J shed 13 bases, and the junction held 7 bases outside the gene matches. CDR3 region: CASSLGLAETQFF. CDR3 sequence (DNA): TGTGCCAGCAGCTTAGGCCTAGCGGAGACCCAGTTCTTC.

This clonotype was observed many times. The V gene is TRBV30, the J gene TRBJ2-6; D possibly uses TRBD1 or TRBD2 (5 bases each). The germline gives CDR1 GTSNPN, CDR2 SVGIG (reference sequence). This CDR3 comprises 14 residues. The CDR3 DNA follows: TGTGGGGGGTCGCCCTCCTCTGGGGCCAACGTCCTGACTTTC. This codes for CGGSPSSGANVLTF.

This clonotype was seen a handful of times. This chain connects TRBV20-1 to TRBJ2-3, with a tentative D call TRBD2 (6 bases). Trimming pared 0 bases from V and 0 bases from J, leaving 10 bases between. The CDR3 extends over 15 amino acids. Per germline, CDR1 DFQATT and CDR2 SNEGSKA (reference sequence). Here the CDR3 reads CSARDSSVSTDTQYF. CDR3 DNA: TGCAGTGCTAGAGACTCTAGCGTTAGCACAGATACGCAGTATTTT.

The gene calls are TRBV24-1 and TRBJ2-1; 12 bases are a match to TRBD2. Germline V gives CDR1 KGHDR, CDR2 SFDVKD. The trim removed 4 bases at V and 8 bases at J, leaving 8 bases unmatched. CDR3 length: 16 residues. Here the CDR3 reads CATSDQTSGSRHEQFF. DNA of the CDR3: TGTGCCACCAGTGACCAGACTAGCGGGAGTAGGCATGAGCAGTTCTTC.

The chain joins TRBV5-1 to TRBJ2-1; no clear D gene. Germline CDR1 and CDR2: SGHRS and YFSETQ. Trimming stripped 2 bases from V and 10 bases from J, with 19 bases between. CDR3 length: 15 residues. The CDR3 DNA is TGCGCCAGCAGCTTAGGGATACCACCTGCGAGCGAGCAGTTCTTC. It codes for CASSLGIPPASEQFF.

This rearrangement joins TRBV4-3 to TRBJ1-4, with D unclear. The V and J ends lost 0 bases and 8 bases respectively, with 19 bases between them. The CDR3 covers 17 residues. In germline, CDR1 is LGHNA, CDR2 YSLEER. The CDR3, as DNA: TGCGCCAGCAGCCAAGATTTTATAGCCAGAGGAGGGGAAAAACTGTTTTTT. Translated, it gives CASSQDFIARGGEKLFF.

This clonotype was seen a few times. This could be a read error, since a much larger clone is one nucleotide away. CDR3 region: CASTRDRGDSPLYF. The DNA for the CDR3 is TGCGCCAGCACCCGGGACAGGGGAGATTCACCCCTCTACTTT. V and J are TRBV4-1 and TRBJ1-6, with TRBD1 matching 10 bases. Per the germline V gene, CDR1 is MGHRA and CDR2 is YSYEKL. The CDR3 is 14 amino acids.

The chain has TRBV7-3 and TRBJ2-5; the D gene is possibly TRBD2 (6 bases). CDR1 SGHTA and CDR2 FQGTGA come from the germline V gene. CDR3 size: 15 residues. V was clipped by 1 base and J by 5 bases, with 14 bases between them. The CDR3 DNA follows: TGTGCCAGCAGCTTAAGCCGCGCTAGCGAGGAGACCCAGTACTTC. It encodes CASSLSRASEETQYF.

V and J are TRBV6-2 or TRBV6-3 and TRBJ2-1; unclear D gene. The CDR3 has 15 residues. The germline V gene has CDR1 MNHEY and CDR2 SVGEGT. V lost 3 bases, J lost 8 bases, and 17 bases lay in between. The CDR3 bases are TGTGCCAGCAGTTATGGTCGAACCCGGTGGGATGAGCAGTTCTTC. This translates into CASSYGRTRWDEQFF.

This sequence joins TRBV6-1 and TRBJ1-1; maybe TRBD1 (6 bases). From germline, CDR1 is MNHNS and CDR2 SASEGT. V lost 1 base, J lost 10 bases, and 16 bases lay in between. The CDR3 length is 14 residues. The CDR3 region has the DNA TGTGCCAGCAGTGAAGTAAGGGGGGTCGGGAGAGCTTTCTTT. This encodes CASSEVRGVGRAFF.

This clonotype was counted ten times or more. This chain joins TRBV29-1 and TRBJ2-1, with D uncertain. Germline CDR1 reads SQVTM; CDR2 reads ANQGSEA. The CDR3 totals 15 residues. Trimming took off 5 bases at V and 2 bases at J, with 16 bases between the two ends. CDR3 bases: TGCAGCGTTAAGATCGTAGCTGTGGCCTACAATGAGCAGTTCTTC. As protein: CSVKIVAVAYNEQFF.

This clonotype was found a few times. The rearrangement joins TRBV7-8 to TRBJ1-1, with a possible D match to TRBD1 (5 bases). In germline, CDR1 is SGHVS, CDR2 FQNEAQ. Trimming removed 4 bases from V and 3 bases from J, with 15 bases in between. The CDR3 covers 15 residues. The CDR3 loop is CASSSRQYEYTEAFF. CDR3 sequence (DNA): TGTGCCAGCAGCTCAAGACAGTACGAGTACACTGAAGCTTTCTTT.

The rearrangement joins TRBV3-1 to TRBJ2-2; D is uncertain. The CDR3 is made up of 14 amino acids. V lost 0 bases to trimming and J lost 5 bases, with 7 bases between them. Germline CDR1 and CDR2: LGHDT and YNNKEL (reference sequence). The CDR3 region has the DNA TGTGCCAGCAGCCAAGATCATGCAACCGGGGAGCTGTTTTTT. This sequence encodes CASSQDHATGELFF.

In this sample, this clonotype turned up many times. This chain uses TRBV12-3 or TRBV12-4 with TRBJ1-1; D not resolved. With 1 base removed from V and 1 base from J, the gap between germline ends came to 4 bases. The CDR3 covers 13 residues. Written as DNA, the CDR3 is TGTGCCAGCAGTTTAGTTGAGAACACTGAAGCTTTCTTT. It is translated as CASSLVENTEAFF.

This sequence joins TRBV9 and TRBJ1-3; D is undetermined. There are 14 residues in the CDR3. Germline-derived CDR1 and CDR2 are SGDLS and YYNGEE. The V end lost 0 bases, the J end lost 2 bases, and 6 bases lay between the germline ends. The CDR3 reads CASSVGRTGNTIYF. CDR3 coding DNA: TGTGCCAGCAGCGTAGGGCGGACTGGAAACACCATATATTTT. Based on the CDR3 plus reference TRBV9 and TRBJ1-3, the full variable domain is DSGVTQTPKHLITATGQRVTLRCSPRSGDLSVYWYQQSLDQGLQFLIQYYNGEERAKGNILERFSAQQFPDLHSELNLSSLELGDSALYFCASSVGRTGNTIYFGEGSWLTVV.

This clonotype was counted a few times. V and J are TRBV11-2 and TRBJ2-1; 8 nucleotides line up with TRBD1. The CDR3 runs 18 residues. Unmatched junction bases numbered 17, after V lost 1 base and J lost 9 bases. Germline V gene sequence: CDR1 SGHAT, CDR2 FQNNGV. CDR3 loop: CASSLVGVVRGPRGEQFF. In DNA form, the CDR3 reads TGTGCCAGCAGCTTAGTGGGGGTGGTCAGGGGGCCCCGGGGTGAGCAGTTCTTC. Together with reference TRBV11-2 and TRBJ2-1, the CDR3 gives the full variable domain: EAGVAQSPRYKIIEKRQSVAFWCNPISGHATLYWYQQILGQGPKLLIQFQNNGVVDDSQLPKDRFSAERLKGVDSTLKIQPAKLEDSAVYLCASSLVGVVRGPRGEQFFGPGTRLTVL.

This clonotype has only a few counts. V usage is TRBV11-2 and J usage is TRBJ2-1; TRBD1 is a possible D gene (6 bases). V lost 5 bases to trimming and J lost 8 bases, with 28 bases between them. CDR1 is SGHAT, CDR2 FQNNGV, per germline. The length of the CDR3 is 18 residues. CDR3 bases: TGTGCCAGCAGCCCGATCCGGTTTGTGACTAAAAGGGGGTATGAGCAGTTCTTC. Residues: CASSPIRFVTKRGYEQFF.

The chain has TRBV7-9 and TRBJ2-2; D is undetermined. This CDR3 contains 13 residues. The germline V gene encodes CDR1 SEHNR and CDR2 FQNEAQ (reference sequence). V lost 3 bases to trimming and J lost 1 base, with 3 bases between them. The CDR3 protein is CASSFKNTGELFF. As DNA, the CDR3 is TGTGCCAGCAGCTTTAAGAACACCGGGGAGCTGTTTTTT.

This rearrangement joins TRBV20-1 to TRBJ2-7; D gene uncertain. Germline loops: CDR1 DFQATT, CDR2 SNEGSKA (reference sequence). There are 13 residues in the CDR3. The V gene lost 2 bases and the J gene lost 6 bases, with 14 bases spanning the gap. CDR3 amino acids: CSARTGFQGEQYF. For the CDR3, the DNA is TGCAGTGCTAGAACCGGATTCCAAGGCGAGCAGTACTTC.

This chain joins TRBV24-1 and TRBJ1-2, with 7 nucleotides matching TRBD1. CDR3 length: 14 amino acids. The V gene's germline CDR1 is KGHDR and CDR2 SFDVKD. The V gene end was trimmed by 3 bases and the J gene end by 8 bases; junction bases not matched to a gene: 8. The CDR3 loop reads CATSDPGQVGGYTF. Written as DNA, the CDR3 is TGTGCCACCAGTGATCCCGGACAGGTCGGAGGCTACACCTTC.

This clonotype was picked up a small number of times. The chain carries TRBV4-2 and TRBJ2-7; TRBD1 matches at 7 bases. CDR1 and CDR2 (germline): LGHNA, YNFKEQ. The CDR3 extends over 15 amino acids. V lost 3 bases and J lost 3; bases outside the gene matches: 8. CDR3 nucleotides: TGTGCCAGCAGCCACGAAGAGAGACAGGGCTACGAGCAGTACTTC. Its translation: CASSHEERQGYEQYF.

This clonotype was observed a handful of times. The chain links TRBV10-3 to TRBJ2-7; 9 bases agree with TRBD1. CDR1 is ENHRY and CDR2 is SYGVKD in the germline V gene. CDR3 length: 15 residues. The trim removed 4 bases at V and 3 bases at J, leaving 7 bases unmatched. CDR3 protein: CAISGGDRVNYEQYF. CDR3 bases: TGTGCCATCAGTGGGGGGGACAGGGTAAACTACGAGCAGTACTTC.

This clonotype was recorded a few times. The chain uses TRBV28 and TRBJ2-5; 9 nucleotides align to TRBD1. Trimming at V came to 7 bases and at J to 7 bases, leaving 7 bases not matched to a gene. Germline CDR1 MDHEN, CDR2 SYDVKM. The CDR3 length is 13 residues. DNA of the CDR3: TGTGCCAGCAACAGGGGGCTTGGTGGGACCCAGTACTTC. Protein product: CASNRGLGGTQYF.

This chain links TRBV9 with TRBJ2-2; possibly TRBD1 for D (6 bases). The germline V gene encodes CDR1 SGDLS and CDR2 YYNGEE. V gave up 4 bases and J gave up 4 bases, with 14 bases separating them. The CDR3 consists of 15 residues. CDR3 sequence (DNA): TGTGCCAGCAGCCCAACTCCAGGGGCCACCGGGGAGCTGTTTTTT. Translated: CASSPTPGATGELFF.

A few counts support this clonotype. V is TRBV11-1 and J is TRBJ2-7; 10 bases align to TRBD2. The CDR3 sequence is 17 residues long. Germline V gene lookup returns CDR1 SGHAT and CDR2 FQDESV (reference sequence). V was pared by 3 bases and J by 5 bases, with 13 bases of the junction left unmatched. CDR3 in amino acids: CASSFGRSSGSKDEQYF. Written as DNA, the CDR3 is TGTGCCAGCAGCTTCGGACGATCTAGCGGGAGCAAGGACGAGCAGTACTTC.

The chain joins TRBV7-6 to TRBJ2-3; D unresolved. Deletions cut 3 bases from V and 3 bases from J, with 10 bases between. CDR1 is SGHVS, CDR2 FNYEAQ, per germline. The CDR3 totals 14 residues. In nucleotides, the CDR3 is TGTGCCAGCAGCTTGGTCGCATGGACAGATACGCAGTATTTT. This sequence encodes CASSLVAWTDTQYF. The whole variable domain, filled in from reference TRBV7-6 and TRBJ2-3, reads GAGVSQSPRYKVTKRGQDVALRCDPISGHVSLYWYRQALGQGPEFLTYFNYEAQQDKSGLPNDRFSAERPEGSISTLTIQRTEQRDSAMYRCASSLVAWTDTQYFGPGTRLTVL.